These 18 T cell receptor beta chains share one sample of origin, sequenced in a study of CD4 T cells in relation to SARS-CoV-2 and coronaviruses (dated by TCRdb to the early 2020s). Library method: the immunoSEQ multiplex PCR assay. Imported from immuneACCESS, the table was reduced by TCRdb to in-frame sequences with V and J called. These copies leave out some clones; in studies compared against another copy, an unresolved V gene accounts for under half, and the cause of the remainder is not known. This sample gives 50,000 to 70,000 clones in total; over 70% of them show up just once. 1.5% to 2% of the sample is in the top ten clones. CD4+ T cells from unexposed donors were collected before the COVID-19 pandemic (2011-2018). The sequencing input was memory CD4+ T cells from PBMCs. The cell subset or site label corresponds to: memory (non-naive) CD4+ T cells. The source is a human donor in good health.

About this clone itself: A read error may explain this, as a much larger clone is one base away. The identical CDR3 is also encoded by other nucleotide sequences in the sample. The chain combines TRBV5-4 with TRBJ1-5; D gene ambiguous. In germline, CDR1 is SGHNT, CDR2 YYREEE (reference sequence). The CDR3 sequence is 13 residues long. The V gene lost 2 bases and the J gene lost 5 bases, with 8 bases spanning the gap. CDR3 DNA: TGTGCCAGCAGCTTTGGATTGGATCAGCCCCAGCATTTT. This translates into CASSFGLDQPQHF.

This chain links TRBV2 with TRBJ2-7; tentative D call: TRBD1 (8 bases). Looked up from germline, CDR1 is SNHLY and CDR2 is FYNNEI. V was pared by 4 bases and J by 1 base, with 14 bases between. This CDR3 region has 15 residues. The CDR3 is CASSGNRGGSYEQYF. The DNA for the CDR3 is TGTGCCAGCAGTGGTAACAGGGGGGGGTCCTACGAGCAGTACTTC.

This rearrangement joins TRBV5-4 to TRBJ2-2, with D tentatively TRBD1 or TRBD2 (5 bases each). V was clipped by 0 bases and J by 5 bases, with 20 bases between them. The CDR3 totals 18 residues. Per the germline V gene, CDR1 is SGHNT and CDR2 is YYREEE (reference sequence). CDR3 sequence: CASSLDRDPQFATGELFF. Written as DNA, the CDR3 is TGTGCCAGCAGCTTGGATAGGGACCCCCAATTCGCGACCGGGGAGCTGTTTTTT. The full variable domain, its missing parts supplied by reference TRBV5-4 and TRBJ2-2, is ETGVTQSPTHLIKTRGQQVTLRCSSQSGHNTVSWYQQALGQGPQFIFQYYREEENGRGNFPPRFSGLQFPNYSSELNVNALELDDSALYLCASSLDRDPQFATGELFFGEGSRLTVL.

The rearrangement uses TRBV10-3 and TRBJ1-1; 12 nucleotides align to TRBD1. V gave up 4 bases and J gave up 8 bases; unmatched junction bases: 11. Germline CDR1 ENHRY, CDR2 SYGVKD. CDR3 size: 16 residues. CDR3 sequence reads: CAISGDRGPGIAEAFF. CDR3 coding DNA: TGTGCCATCAGTGGGGACAGGGGGCCCGGAATAGCCGAAGCTTTCTTT.

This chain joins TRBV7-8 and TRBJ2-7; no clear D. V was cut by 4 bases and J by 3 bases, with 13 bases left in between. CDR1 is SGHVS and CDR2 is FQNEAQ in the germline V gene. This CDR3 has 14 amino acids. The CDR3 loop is CASSYEAGRYEQYF. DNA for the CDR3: TGTGCCAGCAGCTATGAGGCAGGCCGCTACGAGCAGTACTTC. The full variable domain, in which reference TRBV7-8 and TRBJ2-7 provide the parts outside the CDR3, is GAGVSQSPRYKVAKRGQDVALRCDPISGHVSLFWYQQALGQGPEFLTYFQNEAQLDKSGLPSDRFFAERPEGSVSTLKIQRTQQEDSAVYLCASSYEAGRYEQYFGPGTRLTVT.

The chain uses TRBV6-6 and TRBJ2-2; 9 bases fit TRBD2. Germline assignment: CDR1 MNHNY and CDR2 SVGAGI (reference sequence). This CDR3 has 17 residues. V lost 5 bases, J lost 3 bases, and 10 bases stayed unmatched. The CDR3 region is CASSRLAGVAYTGELFF. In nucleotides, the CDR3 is TGTGCCAGCAGTCGATTAGCGGGAGTCGCCTACACCGGGGAGCTGTTTTTT.

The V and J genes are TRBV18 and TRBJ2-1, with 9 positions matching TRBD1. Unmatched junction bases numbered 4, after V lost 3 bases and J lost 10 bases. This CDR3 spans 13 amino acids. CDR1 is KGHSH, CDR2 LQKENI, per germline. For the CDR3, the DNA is TGTGCCAGCTCACCTCGGACAGGGGAAGAGCAGTTCTTC. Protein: CASSPRTGEEQFF.

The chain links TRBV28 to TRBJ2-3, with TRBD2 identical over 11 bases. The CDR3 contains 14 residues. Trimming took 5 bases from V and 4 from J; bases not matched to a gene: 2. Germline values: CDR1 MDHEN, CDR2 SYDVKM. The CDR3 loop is CASSRLAGSDTQYF. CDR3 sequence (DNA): TGTGCCAGCAGTCGACTAGCGGGGTCAGATACGCAGTATTTT. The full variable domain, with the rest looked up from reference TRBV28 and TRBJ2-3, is DVKVTQSSRYLVKRTGEKVFLECVQDMDHENMFWYRQDPGLGLRLIYFSYDVKMKEKGDIPEGYSVSREKKERFSLILESASTNQTSMYLCASSRLAGSDTQYFGPGTRLTVL.

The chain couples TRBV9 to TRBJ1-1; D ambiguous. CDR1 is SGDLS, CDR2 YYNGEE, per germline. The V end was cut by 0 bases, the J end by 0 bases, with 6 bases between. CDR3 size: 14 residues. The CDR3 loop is CASSVDRMNTEAFF. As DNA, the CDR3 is TGTGCCAGCAGCGTAGACAGAATGAACACTGAAGCTTTCTTT.

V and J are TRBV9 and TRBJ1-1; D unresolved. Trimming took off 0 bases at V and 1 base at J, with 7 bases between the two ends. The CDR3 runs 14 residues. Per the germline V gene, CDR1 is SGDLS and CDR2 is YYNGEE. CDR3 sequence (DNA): TGTGCCAGCAGCGTAGTGGGAGCGAACACTGAAGCTTTCTTT. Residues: CASSVVGANTEAFF.

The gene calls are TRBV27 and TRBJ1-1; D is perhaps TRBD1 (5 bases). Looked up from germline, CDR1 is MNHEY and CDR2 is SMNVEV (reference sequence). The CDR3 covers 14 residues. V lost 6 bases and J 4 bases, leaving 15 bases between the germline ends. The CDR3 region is CASRGGRVGTEAFF. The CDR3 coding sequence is TGTGCCAGCAGGGGGGGTCGGGTCGGCACTGAAGCTTTCTTT.

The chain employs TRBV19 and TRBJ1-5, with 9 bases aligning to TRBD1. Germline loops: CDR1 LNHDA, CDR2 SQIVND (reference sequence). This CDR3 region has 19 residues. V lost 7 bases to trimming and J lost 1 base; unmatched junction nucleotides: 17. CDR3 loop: CASTAVWTGVLQSNQPQHF. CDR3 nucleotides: TGTGCCAGTACCGCTGTCTGGACAGGGGTCCTCCAAAGCAATCAGCCCCAGCATTTT. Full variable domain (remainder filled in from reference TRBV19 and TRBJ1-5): DGGITQSPKYLFRKEGQNVTLSCEQNLNHDAMYWYRQDPGQGLRLIYYSQIVNDFQKGDIAEGYSVSREKKESFPLTVTSAQKNPTAFYLCASTAVWTGVLQSNQPQHFGDGTRLSIL.

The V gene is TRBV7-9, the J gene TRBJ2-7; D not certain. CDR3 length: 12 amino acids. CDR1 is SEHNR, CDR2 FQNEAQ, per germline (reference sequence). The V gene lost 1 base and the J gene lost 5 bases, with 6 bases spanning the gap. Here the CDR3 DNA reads TGTGCCAGCAGCTTAGATTCCGACGAGCAGTACTTC. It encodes CASSLDSDEQYF.

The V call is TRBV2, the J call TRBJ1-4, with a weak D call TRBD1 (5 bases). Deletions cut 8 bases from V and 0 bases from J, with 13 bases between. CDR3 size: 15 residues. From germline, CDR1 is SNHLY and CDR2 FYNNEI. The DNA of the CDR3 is TGTGCCAGCGCCTGGGGGTCATCAACTAATGAAAAACTGTTTTTT. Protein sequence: CASAWGSSTNEKLFF.

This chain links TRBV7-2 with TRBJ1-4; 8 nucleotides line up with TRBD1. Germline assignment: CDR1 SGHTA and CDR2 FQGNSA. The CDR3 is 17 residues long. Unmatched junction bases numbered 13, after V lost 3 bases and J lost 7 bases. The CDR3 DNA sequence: TGTGCCAGCAGCTTCAGCCTTTCAGGGGGCGCCTCTGAAAAACTGTTTTTT. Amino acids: CASSFSLSGGASEKLFF.

The CDR3 sequence is CASSPGGINYGYTF. CDR3 DNA sequence: TGTGCCAGCTCACCGGGTGGAATTAACTATGGCTACACCTTC. The chain links TRBV18 to TRBJ1-2; D unresolved. The V gene lost 3 bases and the J gene lost 1 base, with 9 bases spanning the gap. There are 14 residues in the CDR3. Germline CDR1 KGHSH, CDR2 LQKENI.

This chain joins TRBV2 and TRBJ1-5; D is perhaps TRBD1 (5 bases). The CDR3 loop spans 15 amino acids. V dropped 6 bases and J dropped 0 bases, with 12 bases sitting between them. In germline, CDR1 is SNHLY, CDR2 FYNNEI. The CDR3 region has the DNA TGTGCCAGCAGAAACACAGGATATAGCAATCAGCCCCAGCATTTT. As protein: CASRNTGYSNQPQHF.

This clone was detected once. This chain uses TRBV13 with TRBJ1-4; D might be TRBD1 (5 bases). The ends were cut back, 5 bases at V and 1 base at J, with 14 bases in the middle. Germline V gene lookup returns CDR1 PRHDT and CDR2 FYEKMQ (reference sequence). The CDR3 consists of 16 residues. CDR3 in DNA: TGTGCCAGCAGCCCGGGGGTTAGGCAAACTAATGAAAAACTGTTTTTT. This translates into CASSPGVRQTNEKLFF. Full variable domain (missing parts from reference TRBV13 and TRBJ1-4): AAGVIQSPRHLIKEKRETATLKCYPIPRHDTVYWYQQGPGQDPQFLISFYEKMQSDKGSIPDRFSAQQFSDYHSELNMSSLELGDSALYFCASSPGVRQTNEKLFFGSGTQLSVL.